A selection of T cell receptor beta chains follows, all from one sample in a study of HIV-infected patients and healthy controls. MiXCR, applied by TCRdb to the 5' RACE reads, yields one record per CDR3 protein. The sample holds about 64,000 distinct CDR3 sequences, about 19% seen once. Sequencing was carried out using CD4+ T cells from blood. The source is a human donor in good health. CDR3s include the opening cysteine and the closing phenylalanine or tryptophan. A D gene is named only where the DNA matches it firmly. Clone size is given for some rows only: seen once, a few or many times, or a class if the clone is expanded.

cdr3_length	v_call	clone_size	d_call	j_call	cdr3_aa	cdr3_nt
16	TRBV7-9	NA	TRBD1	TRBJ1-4	CASSFTGAGANEKLFF	TGTGCCAGCAGCTTTACAGGGGCCGGGGCTAATGAAAAACTGTTTTTT
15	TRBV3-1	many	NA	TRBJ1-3	CASSGTGTGGNTIYF	TGTGCCAGCAGCGGAACAGGGACTGGAGGAAACACCATATATTTT
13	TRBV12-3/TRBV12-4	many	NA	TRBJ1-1	CASIGGVGTEAFF	TGTGCCAGCATAGGGGGTGTCGGGACTGAAGCTTTCTTT
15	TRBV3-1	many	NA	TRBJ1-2	CASSQGGRGTYGYTF	TGTGCCAGCAGCCAAGGGGGAAGGGGTACCTATGGCTACACCTTC
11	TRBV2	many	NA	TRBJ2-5	CASKYQETQYF	TGTGCCAGCAAGTACCAAGAGACCCAGTACTTC
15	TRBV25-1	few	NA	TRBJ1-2	CASSEVLTPNYGYTF	TGTGCCAGCAGTGAAGTCTTGACACCTAACTATGGCTACACCTTC
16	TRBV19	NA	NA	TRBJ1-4	CASSITHRATNEKLFF	TGTGCCAGTAGTATAACACACAGAGCAACTAATGAAAAACTGTTTTTT
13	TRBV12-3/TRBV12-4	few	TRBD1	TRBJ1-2	CASSRDSAYGYTF	TGTGCCAGCAGTCGGGACAGCGCCTATGGCTACACCTTC
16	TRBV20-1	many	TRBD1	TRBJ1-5	CSALSTGGVRNQPQHF	TGCAGTGCTTTATCGACAGGGGGAGTTCGCAATCAGCCCCAGCATTTT
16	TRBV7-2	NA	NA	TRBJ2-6	CASSRRGRKGANVLTF	TGTGCCAGCAGTAGGAGGGGTCGCAAGGGGGCCAACGTCCTGACTTTC
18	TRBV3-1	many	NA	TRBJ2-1	CASSQDPGLLSSYNEQFF	TGTGCCAGCAGCCAAGATCCCGGATTACTCAGCTCCTACAATGAGCAGTTCTTC
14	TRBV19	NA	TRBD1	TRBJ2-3	CASSGQGRVDTQYF	TGTGCCAGTAGTGGACAGGGAAGGGTAGATACGCAGTATTTT
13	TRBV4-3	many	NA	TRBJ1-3	CASSQDSGNTIYF	TGCGCCAGCAGCCAAGACTCAGGAAACACCATATATTTT
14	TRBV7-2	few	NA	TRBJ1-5	CASSPYFDSRPQHF	TGTGCCAGCAGCCCCTACTTCGACAGTAGGCCCCAGCATTTT
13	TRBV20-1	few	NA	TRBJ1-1	CSARAGSPSEAFF	TGCAGTGCTAGAGCGGGCAGTCCCAGTGAAGCTTTCTTT
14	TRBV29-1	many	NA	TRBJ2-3	CSVVPPVGADTQYF	TGCAGCGTTGTTCCTCCGGTAGGGGCAGATACGCAGTATTTT
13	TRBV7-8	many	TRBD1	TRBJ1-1	CASSTGVGTEAFF	TGTGCCAGCAGTACAGGGGTGGGGACTGAAGCTTTCTTT
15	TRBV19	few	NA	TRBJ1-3	CASSMRTGSPDTIYF	TGTGCCAGTAGTATGCGAACCGGGAGTCCAGACACCATATATTTT
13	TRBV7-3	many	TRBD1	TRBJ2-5	CASSGGQGETQYF	TGTGCCAGCAGCGGTGGACAGGGGGAGACCCAGTACTTC
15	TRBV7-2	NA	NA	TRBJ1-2	CASSPAGDTGLGYTF	TGTGCCAGCAGCCCAGCGGGCGATACAGGGCTCGGCTACACCTTC
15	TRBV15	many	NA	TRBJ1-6	CATSRDRGRNSPLHF	TGTGCCACCAGCAGAGATCGGGGCAGAAATTCACCCCTCCACTTT
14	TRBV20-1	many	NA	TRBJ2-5	CSANKGASEETQYF	TGCAGTGCCAATAAAGGGGCTAGCGAGGAGACCCAGTACTTC
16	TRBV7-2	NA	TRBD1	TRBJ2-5	CASSLSATGGQETQYF	TGTGCCAGCAGCTTGAGCGCAACAGGGGGCCAAGAGACCCAGTACTTC
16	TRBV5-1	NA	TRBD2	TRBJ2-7	CASSTGTSHLGGEQYF	TGCGCCAGCAGCACCGGGACTAGTCACCTTGGAGGGGAGCAGTACTTC
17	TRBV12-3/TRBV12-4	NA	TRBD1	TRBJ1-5	CASSLAMGQGFKQPQHF	TGTGCCAGCAGTTTAGCGATGGGACAGGGGTTCAAGCAGCCCCAGCATTTT
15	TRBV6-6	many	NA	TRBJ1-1	CASSFSRGGNTEAFF	TGTGCCAGCAGTTTCTCCAGGGGAGGGAACACTGAAGCTTTCTTT
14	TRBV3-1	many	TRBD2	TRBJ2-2	CASSPREGTGELFF	TGTGCCAGCAGCCCCAGGGAGGGCACCGGGGAGCTGTTTTTT
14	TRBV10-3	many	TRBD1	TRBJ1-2	CAISEGTGGYGYTF	TGTGCCATCAGTGAGGGAACAGGGGGCTATGGCTACACCTTC
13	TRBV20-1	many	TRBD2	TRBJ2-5	CSATRGAGETQYF	TGCAGTGCTACGCGGGGGGCGGGAGAGACCCAGTACTTC
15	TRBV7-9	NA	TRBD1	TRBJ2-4	CASSSTAGTGGIQYF	TGTGCCAGCAGCTCGACCGCCGGGACAGGGGGCATTCAGTACTTC
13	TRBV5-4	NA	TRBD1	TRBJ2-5	CASSPQGTKTQYF	TGTGCCAGCAGCCCACAGGGGACGAAGACCCAGTACTTC
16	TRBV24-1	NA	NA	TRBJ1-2	CATSDPARGLNYGYTF	TGTGCCACCAGTGACCCCGCCCGGGGGCTAAACTATGGCTACACCTTC
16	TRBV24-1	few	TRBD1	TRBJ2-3	CATSDDPTGREDTQYF	TGTGCCACCAGTGATGACCCGACAGGGAGAGAAGATACGCAGTATTTT
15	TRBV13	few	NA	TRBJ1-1	CASSPLRTLHTEAFF	TGTGCCAGCAGCCCCCTCCGAACTTTACACACTGAAGCTTTCTTT
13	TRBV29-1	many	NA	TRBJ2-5	CSVNPGTQETQYF	TGCAGCGTAAATCCGGGAACCCAAGAGACCCAGTACTTC
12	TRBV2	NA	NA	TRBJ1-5	CASTQENQPQHF	TGTGCCAGCACTCAGGAGAACCAGCCCCAGCATTTT
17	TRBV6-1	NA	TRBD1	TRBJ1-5	CASSDPRGPNSNQPQHF	TGTGCCAGCAGTGACCCCAGGGGGCCCAATAGCAATCAGCCCCAGCATTTT
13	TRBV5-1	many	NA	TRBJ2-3	CASSFHYTDTQYF	TGCGCCAGCAGCTTCCACTACACAGATACGCAGTATTTT
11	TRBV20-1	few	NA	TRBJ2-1	CSASKEDEQFF	TGCAGTGCTAGCAAGGAGGATGAGCAGTTCTTC